This TCR beta chain was profiled in a study of response to subunit inactivated influenza vaccine. This clonotype was counted a few times. No antigen is known for it. Using its own MiXCR run on the RT-PCR reads, TCRdb lists one record per CDR3 protein. The sample has about 520,000 distinct CDR3 sequences; about 7.2% are singletons. Study-wide results and limits: Few additional T cells are recruited per seasonal influenza vaccination, authors suggested.

This CDR3 contains 13 residues. The ends lost 5 bases at V and 10 bases at J; junction bases unmatched: 8. Here the sequenced sample was PBMCs from blood, taken less than 30 months after vaccination. This chain links TRBV12-3 or TRBV12-4 with TRBJ2-1, with 7 bases that match TRBD2. The TCR originated in a man aged 45 to 70 who received an inactivated influenza vaccine. Written as DNA, the CDR3 is TGTGCCAGCAGTAACGAGGCGGGGGAAGAGCAGTTCTTC. Residues: CASSNEAGEEQFF.